This T cell receptor beta chain was found in a study of T cell clusters in autoimmune cytopenias. Multiplex touch-down PCR amplified TRB using TRB-A and TRB-B pools in one tube. Reprocessing the multiplex PCR reads, TCRdb reports a single entry for every CDR3 protein and omits DNA. This table lists about 6,000 distinct CDR3 sequences. TRB was amplified from approximately 230 ng of peripheral blood genomic DNA per sample. The CDR3 covers 13 residues. CDR1 and CDR2 (germline): MNHEY, SVGEGT. Sequenced: peripheral blood. The TCR comes from a human donor with an autoimmune cytopenia or autoimmune hepatitis (not recorded which). The chain employs TRBV6-2 or TRBV6-3 and TRBJ1-2. The CDR3 sequence: CASSYSDNYGYTF.